The TCR beta chain under discussion was sequenced for a study of response to subunit inactivated influenza vaccine. Study observations and caveats: The authors proposed limited new T cell recruitment per seasonal influenza vaccination.

TCRdb independently ran MiXCR on the RT-PCR reads; one entry per CDR3 protein. The table lists hundreds of thousands of distinct CDR3 sequences, around 25% of them singletons. The V gene lost 1 base and the J gene lost 0 bases, with 15 bases spanning the gap. From germline, CDR1 is ENHRY and CDR2 SYGVKD. This CDR3 contains 18 residues. This clonotype was observed a handful of times. As yet, its antigen is unknown. This receptor was taken from a man aged 50 to 60 who received an inactivated influenza vaccine. The starting material was CD4+ T cells sorted from PBMCs, obtained more than 4 days after vaccination. The chain employs TRBV10-3 and TRBJ2-2; D may be TRBD1 or TRBD2 (5 bases each). CDR3 nucleotide sequence: TGTGCCATCAGTGAGTTCTACGGGACGGACTCGAACACCGGGGAGCTGTTTTTT. Translation gives CAISEFYGTDSNTGELFF.